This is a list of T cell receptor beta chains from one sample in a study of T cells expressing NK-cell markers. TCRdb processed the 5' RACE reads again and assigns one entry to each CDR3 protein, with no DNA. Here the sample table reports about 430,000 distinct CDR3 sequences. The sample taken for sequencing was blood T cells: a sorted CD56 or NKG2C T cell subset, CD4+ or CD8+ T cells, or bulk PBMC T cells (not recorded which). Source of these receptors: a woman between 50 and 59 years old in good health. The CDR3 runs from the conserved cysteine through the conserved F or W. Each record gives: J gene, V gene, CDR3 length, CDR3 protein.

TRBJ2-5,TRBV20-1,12,CSAKRASETQYF
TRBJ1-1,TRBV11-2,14,CASSLHRGGTEAFF
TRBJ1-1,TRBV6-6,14,CASSSFQQNTEAFF
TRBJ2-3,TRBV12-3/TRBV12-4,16,CASSLARSPSTDTQYF
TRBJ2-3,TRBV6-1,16,CASSPRGGGSTDTQYF
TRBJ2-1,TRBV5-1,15,CASGKTSSQYNEQFF
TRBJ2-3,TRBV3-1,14,CASSPSREKDTQYF
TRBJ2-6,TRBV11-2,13,CASSLVFANVLTF
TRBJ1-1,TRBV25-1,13,CASSKPGQGRAFF
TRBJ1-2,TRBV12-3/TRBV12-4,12,CASRTGGLGYTF
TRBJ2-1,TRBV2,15,CASRAGTSGLHEQFF
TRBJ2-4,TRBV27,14,CASSLGLTQNIQYF
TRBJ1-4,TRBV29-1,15,CSASKGGLQGEKLFF
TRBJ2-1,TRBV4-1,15,CASSLRTGDYNEQFF
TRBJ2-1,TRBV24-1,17,CATSDSSTGGAYNEQFF
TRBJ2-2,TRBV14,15,CASSPTRGGIGELFF
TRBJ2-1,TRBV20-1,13,CSAALAYDNEQFF
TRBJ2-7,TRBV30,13,CAWTKGQRDEQYF
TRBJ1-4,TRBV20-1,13,CSAWTAPLRKLFF
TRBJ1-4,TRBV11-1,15,CASSERTAYNEKLFF
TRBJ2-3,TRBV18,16,CASSPMELALTDTQYF
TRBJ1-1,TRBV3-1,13,CASSASGDTEAFF
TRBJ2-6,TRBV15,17,CATSREKALSGANVLTF
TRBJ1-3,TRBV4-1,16,CASSQEAQISGNTIYF
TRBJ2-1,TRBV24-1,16,CATSDPGQDRGNEQFF
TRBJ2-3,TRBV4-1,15,CATTSGRASPDTQYF
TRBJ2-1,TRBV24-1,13,CATMGQGHNEQFF
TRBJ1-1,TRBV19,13,CASSVRWDTEAFF
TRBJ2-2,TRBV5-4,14,CASSVETRGGELFF
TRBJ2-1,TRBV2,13,CASSEAESNEQFF
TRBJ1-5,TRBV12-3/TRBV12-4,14,CASSAGAPMRSQHF
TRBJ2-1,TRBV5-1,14,CASGTSATYNEQFF